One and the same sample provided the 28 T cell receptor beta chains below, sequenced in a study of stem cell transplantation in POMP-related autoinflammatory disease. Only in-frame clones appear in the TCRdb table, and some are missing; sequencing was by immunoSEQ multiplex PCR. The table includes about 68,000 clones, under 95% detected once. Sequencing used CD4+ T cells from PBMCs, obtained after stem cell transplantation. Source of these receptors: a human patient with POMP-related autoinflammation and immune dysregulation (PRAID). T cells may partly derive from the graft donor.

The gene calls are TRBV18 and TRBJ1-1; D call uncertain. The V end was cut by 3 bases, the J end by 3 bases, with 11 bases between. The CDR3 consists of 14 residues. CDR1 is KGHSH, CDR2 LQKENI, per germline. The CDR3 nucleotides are TGTGCCAGCTCACCCCTCGGGTCGGACACTGAAGCTTTCTTT. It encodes CASSPLGSDTEAFF.

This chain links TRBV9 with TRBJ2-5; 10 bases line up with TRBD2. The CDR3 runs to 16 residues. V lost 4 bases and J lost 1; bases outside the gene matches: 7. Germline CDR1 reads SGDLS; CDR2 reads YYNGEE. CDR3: CASSSLAGVSQETQYF. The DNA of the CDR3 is TGTGCCAGCAGCTCGCTAGCGGGAGTGTCCCAAGAGACCCAGTACTTC.

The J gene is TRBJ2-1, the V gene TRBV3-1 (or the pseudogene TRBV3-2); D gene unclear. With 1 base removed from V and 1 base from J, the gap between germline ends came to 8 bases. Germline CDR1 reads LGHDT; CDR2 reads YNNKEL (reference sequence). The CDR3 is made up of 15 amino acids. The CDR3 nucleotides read TGTGCCAGCAGCCAAGCGGTCGCTTCCTACAATGAGCAGTTCTTC. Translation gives CASSQAVASYNEQFF.

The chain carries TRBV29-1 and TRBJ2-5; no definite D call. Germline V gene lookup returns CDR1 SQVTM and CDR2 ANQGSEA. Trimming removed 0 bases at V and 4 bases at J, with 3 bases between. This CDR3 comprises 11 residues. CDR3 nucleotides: TGCAGCGTTGAAGATCGAGAGACCCAGTACTTC. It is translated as CSVEDRETQYF. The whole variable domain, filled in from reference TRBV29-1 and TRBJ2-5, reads SAVISQKPSRDICQRGTSLTIQCQVDSQVTMMFWYRQQPGQSLTLIATANQGSEATYESGFVIDKFPISRPNLTFSTLTVSNMSPEDSSIYLCSVEDRETQYFGPGTRLLVL.

The CDR3 is CASSLGLAKNTGELFF. In DNA, the CDR3 is TGTGCCAGCAGTTTAGGACTAGCGAAAAACACCGGGGAGCTGTTTTTT. The chain combines TRBV28 with TRBJ2-2, with TRBD2 identical over 9 bases. V shed 2 bases and J 2 bases; nucleotides not matched to a gene: 3. The CDR3 spans 16 residues. Germline CDR1 reads MDHEN; CDR2 reads SYDVKM.

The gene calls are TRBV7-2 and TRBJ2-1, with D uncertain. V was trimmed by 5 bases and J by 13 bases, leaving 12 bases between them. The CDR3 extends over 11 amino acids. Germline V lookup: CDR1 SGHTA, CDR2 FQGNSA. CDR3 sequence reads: CASSRKAYQFF. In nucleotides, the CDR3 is TGTGCCAGCAGCCGAAAAGCGTATCAGTTCTTC.

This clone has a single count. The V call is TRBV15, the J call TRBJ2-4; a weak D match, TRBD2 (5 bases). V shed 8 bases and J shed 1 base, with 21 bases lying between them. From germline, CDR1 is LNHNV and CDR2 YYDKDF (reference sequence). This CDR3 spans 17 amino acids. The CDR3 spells CATAVDLARFAKNIQYF. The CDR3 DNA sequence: TGTGCCACCGCAGTGGATCTAGCCCGGTTCGCCAAAAACATTCAGTACTTC.

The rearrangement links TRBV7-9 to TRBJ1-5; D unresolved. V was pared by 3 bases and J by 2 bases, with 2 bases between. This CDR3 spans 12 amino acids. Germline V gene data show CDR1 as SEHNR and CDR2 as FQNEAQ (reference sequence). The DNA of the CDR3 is TGTGCCAGCAGCTTCGGCAATCAGCCCCAGCATTTT. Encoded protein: CASSFGNQPQHF.

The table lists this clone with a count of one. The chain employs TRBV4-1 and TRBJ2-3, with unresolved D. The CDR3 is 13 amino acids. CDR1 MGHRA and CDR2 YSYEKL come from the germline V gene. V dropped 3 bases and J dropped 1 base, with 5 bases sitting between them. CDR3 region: CASSQRGTDTQYF. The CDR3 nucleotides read TGCGCCAGCAGCCAGAGAGGCACAGATACGCAGTATTTT.

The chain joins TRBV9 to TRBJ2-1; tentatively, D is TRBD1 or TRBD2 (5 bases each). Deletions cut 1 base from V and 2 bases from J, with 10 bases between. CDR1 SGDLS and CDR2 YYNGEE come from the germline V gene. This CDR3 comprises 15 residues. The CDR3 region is CASSVMGEAYNEQFF. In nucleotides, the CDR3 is TGTGCCAGCAGCGTAATGGGGGAAGCCTACAATGAGCAGTTCTTC.

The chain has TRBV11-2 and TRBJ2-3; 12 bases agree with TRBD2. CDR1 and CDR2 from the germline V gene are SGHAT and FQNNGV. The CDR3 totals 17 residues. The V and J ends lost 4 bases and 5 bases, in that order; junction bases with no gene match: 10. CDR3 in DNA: TGTGCCAGCAGCTCGAAGAGACTAGCGGGAGTTATAGATACGCAGTATTTT. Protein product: CASSSKRLAGVIDTQYF.

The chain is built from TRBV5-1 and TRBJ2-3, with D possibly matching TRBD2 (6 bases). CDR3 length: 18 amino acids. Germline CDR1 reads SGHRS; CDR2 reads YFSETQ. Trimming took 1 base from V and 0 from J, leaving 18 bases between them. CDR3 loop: CASSLNYRRDPSTDTQYF. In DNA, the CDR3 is TGCGCCAGCAGCTTGAACTACCGGCGGGACCCTAGCACAGATACGCAGTATTTT.

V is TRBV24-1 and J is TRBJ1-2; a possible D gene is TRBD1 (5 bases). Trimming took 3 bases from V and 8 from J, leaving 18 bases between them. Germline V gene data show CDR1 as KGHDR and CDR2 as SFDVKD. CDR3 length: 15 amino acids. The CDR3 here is CATSDPGGRAGGYTF. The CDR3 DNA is TGTGCCACCAGTGATCCCGGGGGGAGAGCTGGGGGCTACACCTTC.

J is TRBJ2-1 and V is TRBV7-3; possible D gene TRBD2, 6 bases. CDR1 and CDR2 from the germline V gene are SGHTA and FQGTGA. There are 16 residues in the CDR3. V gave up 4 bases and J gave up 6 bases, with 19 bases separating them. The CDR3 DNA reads TGTGCCAGCAGCTCCCTCGGGACTCTTACACGCAATGAGCAGTTCTTC. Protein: CASSSLGTLTRNEQFF.

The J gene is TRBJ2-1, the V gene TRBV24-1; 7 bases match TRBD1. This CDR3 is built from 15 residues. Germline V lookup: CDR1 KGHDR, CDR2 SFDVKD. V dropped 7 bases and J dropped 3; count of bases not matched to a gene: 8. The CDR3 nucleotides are TGTGCCACCAGCCGTAGACAGGGTGGCTACAATGAGCAGTTCTTC. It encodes CATSRRQGGYNEQFF.

The CDR3 bases are TGCGCCAGCAGGGCAGGGGCCTACGAGCAGTACGTC. This codes for CASRAGAYEQYV. V and J are TRBV10-2 and TRBJ2-7, with D tentatively TRBD1 (6 bases). Germline V gene lookup returns CDR1 WSHSY and CDR2 SAAADI. V lost 6 bases to trimming and J lost 2 bases, with 8 bases between them. The CDR3 totals 12 residues.

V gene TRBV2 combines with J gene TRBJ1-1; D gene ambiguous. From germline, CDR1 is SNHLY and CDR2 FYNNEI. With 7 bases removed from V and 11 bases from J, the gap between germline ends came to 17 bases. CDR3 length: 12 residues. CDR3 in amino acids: CASIPPGLGAFF. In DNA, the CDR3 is TGTGCCAGCATTCCTCCGGGCCTGGGGGCTTTCTTT.

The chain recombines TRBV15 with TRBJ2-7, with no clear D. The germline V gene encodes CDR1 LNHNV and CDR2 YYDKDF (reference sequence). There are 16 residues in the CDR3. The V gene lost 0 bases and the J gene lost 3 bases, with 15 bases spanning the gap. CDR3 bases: TGTGCCACCAGCAGAGATCTGCGGCGCCATCTCTACGAGCAGTACTTC. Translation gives CATSRDLRRHLYEQYF.

The CDR3 is CASSMTGMDYEQYF. CDR3 coding DNA: TGTGCCAGCAGCATGACAGGGATGGACTACGAGCAGTACTTC. This rearrangement joins TRBV7-8 to TRBJ2-7, with TRBD1 matching over 7 bases. Trimming removed 5 bases from V and 3 bases from J; junction bases left unmatched: 7. CDR1 SGHVS and CDR2 FQNEAQ come from the germline V gene. The CDR3 runs 14 residues.

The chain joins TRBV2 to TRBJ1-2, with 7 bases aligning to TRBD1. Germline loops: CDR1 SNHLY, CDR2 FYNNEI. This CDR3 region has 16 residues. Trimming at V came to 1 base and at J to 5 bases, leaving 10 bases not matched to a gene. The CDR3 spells CASSEGFGTASYGYTF. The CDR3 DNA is TGTGCCAGCAGTGAAGGGTTCGGGACAGCCTCTTATGGCTACACCTTC.

CDR3 nucleotides: TGTGCCAGTAGTACGGGGACACTTCCGAGGGGCTACACCTTC. It encodes CASSTGTLPRGYTF. The V call is TRBV19, the J call TRBJ1-2; tentatively, D is TRBD1 (6 bases). Germline CDR1 reads LNHDA; CDR2 reads SQIVND (reference sequence). The CDR3 has 14 amino acids. The V end was cut by 4 bases, the J end by 8 bases, with 17 bases between.

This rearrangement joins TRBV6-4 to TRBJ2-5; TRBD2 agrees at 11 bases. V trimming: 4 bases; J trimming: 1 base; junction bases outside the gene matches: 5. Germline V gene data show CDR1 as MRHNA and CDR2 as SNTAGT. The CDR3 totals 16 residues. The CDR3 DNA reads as TGTGCCAGCAGTGCACTAGCGGGGGAGCTCCAAGAGACCCAGTACTTC. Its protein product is CASSALAGELQETQYF.

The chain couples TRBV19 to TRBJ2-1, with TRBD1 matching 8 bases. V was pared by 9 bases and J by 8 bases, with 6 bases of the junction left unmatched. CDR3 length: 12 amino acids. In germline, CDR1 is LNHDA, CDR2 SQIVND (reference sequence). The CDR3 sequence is CASTDRAHEQFF. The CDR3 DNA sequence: TGTGCCAGCACGGACAGGGCCCATGAGCAGTTCTTC.

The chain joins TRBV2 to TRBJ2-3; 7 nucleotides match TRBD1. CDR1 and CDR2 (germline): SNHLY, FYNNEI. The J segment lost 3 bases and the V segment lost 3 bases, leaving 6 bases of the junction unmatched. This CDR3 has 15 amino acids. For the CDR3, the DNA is TGTGCCAGCAGTGACGAGGGGGCCAGGACAGATACGCAGTATTTT. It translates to CASSDEGARTDTQYF.

This CDR3 reads CASEGGRPYEQYV. The DNA of the CDR3 is TGTGCCAGCGAGGGGGGCCGCCCCTACGAGCAGTACGTC. The V call is TRBV28, the J call TRBJ2-7; D is tentatively TRBD1 or TRBD2 (6 bases each). V lost 8 bases and J lost 2, with 13 bases in between. The germline V gene has CDR1 MDHEN and CDR2 SYDVKM. This CDR3 is 13 amino acids long.

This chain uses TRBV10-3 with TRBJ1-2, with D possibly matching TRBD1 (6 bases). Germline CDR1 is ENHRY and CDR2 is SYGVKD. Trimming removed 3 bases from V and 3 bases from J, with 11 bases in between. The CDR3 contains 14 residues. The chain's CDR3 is CAISEQGTYYGYTF. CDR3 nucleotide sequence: TGTGCCATCAGTGAACAGGGCACTTACTATGGCTACACCTTC.

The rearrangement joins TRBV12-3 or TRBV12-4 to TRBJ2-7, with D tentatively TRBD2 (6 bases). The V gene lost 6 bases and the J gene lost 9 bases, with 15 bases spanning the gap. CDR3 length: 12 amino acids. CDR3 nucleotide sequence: TGTGCCAGCAGACCTGATCATAGCGGGCAGTACTTC. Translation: CASRPDHSGQYF.

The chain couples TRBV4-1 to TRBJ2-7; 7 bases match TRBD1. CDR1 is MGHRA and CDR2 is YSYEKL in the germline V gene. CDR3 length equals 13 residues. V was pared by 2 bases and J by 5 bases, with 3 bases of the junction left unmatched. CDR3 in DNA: TGCGCCAGCAGCCAACTAACAGGGGACGAGCAGTACGTC. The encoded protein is CASSQLTGDEQYV.